This is a list of T cell receptor beta chains from one sample in a study of cytomegalovirus exposure and HLA in healthy donors. The data were produced by immunoSEQ multiplex PCR, yet TCRdb's version contains in-frame clones alone and is incomplete. The sample shows roughly 140,000 clones, about 80% of them seen only once. The sample was PBMCs. These receptors came from a woman in her twenties or thirties in good health and CMV-seronegative. Each CDR3 is given with its conserved first and last residue. The D gene is left open where the match is weak. Not every row has a clone size; where given, it reads once, few, many or a size class.

>TRBJ1-2|TRBV7-9|.|.
CASSLARGNGYTF
TGTGCCAGCAGCTTAGCCAGGGGAAATGGCTACACCTTC
>TRBJ2-3|TRBV11-1|.|.
CASSQPGDSGSTDTQYF
TGTGCCAGCAGCCAACCGGGGGATTCGGGAAGCACAGATACGCAGTATTTT
>TRBJ2-5|TRBV19|.|.
CASSFSQGSETQYF
TGTGCCAGTAGTTTTTCACAGGGCTCCGAGACCCAGTACTTC
>TRBJ2-1|TRBV11-2|.|.
CASSQIRSSSYNEQFF
TGTGCCAGCAGCCAAATACGGTCAAGCTCCTACAATGAGCAGTTCTTC
>TRBJ1-2|TRBV19|TRBD1|.
CASSIDLGTGEIRGYTF
TGTGCCAGTAGTATAGATCTCGGGACAGGCGAGATTAGAGGCTACACCTTC
>TRBJ1-2|TRBV9|.|.
CASSVSNYGYTF
TGTGCCAGCAGCGTTTCGAACTATGGCTACACCTTC
>TRBJ2-5|TRBV6-1|TRBD1|.
CASSESLPGTGTETQYF
TGTGCCAGCAGTGAATCCCTTCCCGGGACAGGGACAGAGACCCAGTACTTC
>TRBJ1-1|TRBV30|.|.
CAWSAGANTEAFF
TGTGCCTGGAGTGCGGGAGCGAACACTGAAGCTTTCTTT
>TRBJ1-1|TRBV5-1|.|.
CASSLNTEAFF
TGCGCCAGCAGCCTAAACACTGAAGCTTTCTTT
>TRBJ2-7|TRBV19|TRBD2|.
CASSISGGNEQYF
TGTGCCAGTAGTATATCGGGGGGGAACGAGCAGTACTTC
>TRBJ1-4|TRBV4-2|.|few
CASSRRSTGRETNEKLFF
TGTGCCAGCAGCCGCCGTTCCACGGGCAGGGAAACTAATGAAAAACTGTTTTTT
>TRBJ1-1|TRBV30|.|.
CAWSVSQDTEAFF
TGTGCCTGGAGTGTCAGCCAGGACACTGAAGCTTTCTTT
>TRBJ2-1|TRBV4-1|TRBD2|.
CASSHRLGLAGGSRINEQFF
TGCGCCAGCAGCCACCGATTAGGACTAGCGGGGGGGTCCCGTATCAATGAGCAGTTCTTC
>TRBJ2-1|TRBV27|TRBD2|.
CASSLVLAGGQYEQFF
TGTGCCAGCAGTTTGGTACTAGCGGGGGGGCAGTATGAGCAGTTCTTC
>TRBJ2-7|TRBV29-1|.|few
CSVTVGGSYEQYF
TGCAGCGTGACGGTAGGGGGTTCCTACGAGCAGTACTTC
>TRBJ2-6|TRBV5-1|.|.
CASSLDREVLTF
TGCGCCAGCAGCTTGGACCGAGAGGTCCTGACTTTC
>TRBJ1-4|TRBV30|.|.
CAWSGGPNEKLFF
TGTGCCTGGAGTGGTGGGCCTAATGAAAAACTGTTTTTT
>TRBJ2-7|TRBV20-1|TRBD1|.
CSADRGYEQYF
TGCAGTGCTGACAGGGGCTACGAGCAGTACTTC
>TRBJ2-7|TRBV7-8|TRBD1|.
CASSSSQGPREQYF
TGTGCCAGCAGCTCCTCACAGGGGCCACGCGAGCAGTACTTC
>TRBJ2-5|TRBV13|.|.
CASSLSPRETQYF
TGTGCCAGCAGCTTGTCCCCCCGGGAGACCCAGTACTTC
>TRBJ2-5|TRBV6-1|.|.
CASNPRDYQETQYF
TGTGCCAGCAACCCACGGGACTACCAAGAGACCCAGTACTTC
>TRBJ2-1|TRBV18|TRBD2|.
CASSPYLAGATRIYNEQFF
TGTGCCAGCTCACCCTACCTAGCGGGGGCCACAAGGATCTACAATGAGCAGTTCTTC
>TRBJ1-2|TRBV5-5|.|.
CASSLGGDGYTF
TGTGCCAGCAGCTTAGGAGGGGATGGCTACACCTTC
>TRBJ2-1|TRBV19|TRBD2|few
CASSIMFTSGVGYNEQFF
TGTGCCAGTAGTATAATGTTTACTAGCGGGGTTGGGTACAATGAGCAGTTCTTC
>TRBJ2-2|TRBV11-2|.|once
CASSLPVNTGELFF
TGTGCCAGCAGCTTGCCAGTGAACACCGGGGAGCTGTTTTTT
>TRBJ2-7|TRBV9|TRBD2|few
CASSAGLARSLEQYF
TGTGCCAGCAGCGCGGGACTAGCGCGATCCCTGGAGCAGTACTTC
>TRBJ1-2|TRBV7-2|.|once
CASSLIAAANYGYTF
TGTGCCAGCAGCTTAATCGCGGCAGCTAACTATGGCTACACCTTC
>TRBJ1-2|TRBV6-6|.|.
CASSYEVGGYGYTF
TGTGCCAGCAGTTATGAAGTCGGCGGCTATGGCTACACCTTC
>TRBJ2-7|TRBV5-4|.|.
CASSQQGRGEQYF
TGTGCCAGCAGCCAGCAGGGGCGCGGCGAGCAGTACTTC
>TRBJ2-7|TRBV5-1|.|.
CASSLAQSSSYEQYF
TGCGCCAGCAGCTTGGCCCAATCCAGCTCCTACGAGCAGTACTTC
>TRBJ2-7|TRBV30|TRBD2|.
CAWSSGGAYEQYF
TGTGCCTGGAGTAGCGGGGGGGCCTACGAGCAGTACTTC
>TRBJ2-7|TRBV7-6|.|.
CASSLSRIYEQYF
TGTGCCAGCAGCTTGAGTAGAATCTACGAGCAGTACTTC
>TRBJ1-1|TRBV29-1|TRBD1|few
CSAVDREGTEAFF
TGCAGCGCCGTGGACAGGGAAGGAACTGAAGCTTTCTTT
>TRBJ1-4|TRBV2|TRBD1|few
CASRTGAGVKLFF
TGTGCCAGCAGGACAGGGGCCGGGGTAAAACTGTTTTTT
>TRBJ1-1|TRBV10-1|TRBD1|.
CASSTGGWAEAFF
TGCGCCAGCAGCACAGGGGGATGGGCTGAAGCTTTCTTT
>TRBJ1-1|TRBV6-5|.|.
CASSLQVQGTEAFF
TGTGCCAGCAGCCTACAGGTCCAGGGGACTGAAGCTTTCTTT
>TRBJ2-7|TRBV11-2|.|.
CASSLMGARTYEQYF
TGTGCCAGCAGCTTAATGGGGGCGCGGACCTACGAGCAGTACTTC
>TRBJ1-2|TRBV5-4|.|.
CASSSRASGYTF
TGTGCCAGCAGCTCCAGGGCGAGCGGCTACACCTTC
>TRBJ2-7|TRBV4-3|TRBD1|.
CASSPGWDRYSYEQYF
TGCGCCAGCAGCCCCGGATGGGACAGGTATTCCTACGAGCAGTACTTC
>TRBJ1-5|TRBV5-5|.|.
CASSLVNQPQHF
TGTGCCAGCAGCTTGGTAAATCAGCCCCAGCATTTT
>TRBJ2-7|TRBV7-8|.|.
CASSPRGWVYEQYF
TGTGCCAGCAGCCCCAGGGGTTGGGTCTACGAGCAGTACTTC
>TRBJ2-5|TRBV5-5|TRBD2|.
CASSPGQGRGGETQYF
TGTGCCAGCAGTCCAGGACAAGGGAGGGGTGGAGAGACCCAGTACTTC
>TRBJ1-3|TRBV30|.|.
CAWRQDRTGNTIYF
TGTGCCTGGAGACAGGATAGGACTGGAAACACCATATATTTT
>TRBJ1-1|TRBV7-2|.|.
CASSPYGGDTEAFF
TGTGCCAGCAGTCCCTACGGGGGGGACACTGAAGCTTTCTTT
>TRBJ1-2|TRBV30|TRBD1|.
CAWRPPGGTYGYTF
TGTGCCTGGCGGCCTCCAGGGGGTACCTATGGCTACACCTTC
>TRBJ1-1|TRBV28|.|.
CASSSGNTEAFF
TGTGCCAGCAGTTCCGGGAACACTGAAGCTTTCTTT
>TRBJ2-3|TRBV6-5|.|.
CASSLRGSGTDTQYF
TGTGCCAGCAGTCTCAGGGGCAGTGGCACCGATACGCAGTATTTT
>TRBJ1-2|TRBV7-2|.|.
CASSLGGGDYGYTF
TGTGCCAGCAGCTTAGGGGGGGGAGACTATGGCTACACCTTC
>TRBJ1-1|TRBV15|.|.
CATSRRPTEPNTEAFF
TGTGCCACCAGCAGACGTCCCACAGAGCCGAACACTGAAGCTTTCTTT
>TRBJ2-3|TRBV27|TRBD2|.
CASSASGGPAAGTQYF
TGTGCCAGCAGTGCTAGCGGGGGGCCCGCCGCAGGTACGCAGTATTTT
>TRBJ1-1|TRBV4-3|.|few
CASSQGGEAFF
TGCGCCAGCAGCCAAGGAGGGGAAGCTTTCTTT
>TRBJ1-2|TRBV5-1|TRBD1|few
CASSPPRGQGGYTF
TGCGCCAGCAGCCCTCCGAGGGGGCAAGGGGGCTACACCTTC
>TRBJ1-1|TRBV19|TRBD1|.
CASSIGDRSTEAFF
TGTGCCAGTAGTATTGGGGACAGGAGCACTGAAGCTTTCTTT
>TRBJ1-1|TRBV6-5|TRBD1|few
CASSYLVDRGTEAFF
TGTGCCAGCAGTTATCTCGTTGACAGGGGCACTGAAGCTTTCTTT
>TRBJ1-1|TRBV6-5|.|.
CASSLGRINTEAFF
TGTGCCAGCAGTCTGGGGCGGATCAACACTGAAGCTTTCTTT
>TRBJ1-1|TRBV2|.|.
CASKDRVNTEAFF
TGTGCCAGCAAGGACAGAGTGAACACTGAAGCTTTCTTT
>TRBJ2-3|TRBV6-1|TRBD2|.
CASSEEAGLAGSSSTDTQYF
TGTGCCAGCAGTGAAGAGGCAGGACTAGCGGGGAGCTCTAGCACAGATACGCAGTATTTT
>TRBJ2-7|TRBV10-3|.|.
CAIQGVGGYEQYF
TGTGCCATCCAGGGCGTGGGGGGCTACGAGCAGTACTTC
>TRBJ1-2|TRBV6-4|TRBD1|.
CASSQYMTGRQGYTF
TGTGCCAGCAGTCAATATATGACAGGGCGGCAAGGCTACACCTTC